Listed here are 11 T cell receptor beta chains from one sample, sequenced in a study of T cells in Graves' hyperthyroidism and ophthalmopathy. Amplified TCR beta CDR3 regions derived from RNA transcripts. The study used the HTBI primer set for a first-round RT-PCR of the TCR CDR3. TCRdb fed the multiplex PCR reads into MiXCR, producing one record per CDR3 protein. The sample has 500,000 or so distinct CDR3 sequences; roughly a sixth are singletons. Sequencing was performed on blood. These receptors were collected from a woman aged 18-29 years with Graves' ophthalmopathy.

This clonotype was detected ten times or more. V and J are TRBV28 and TRBJ2-1; 11 positions match TRBD2. Germline values: CDR1 MDHEN, CDR2 SYDVKM. V was clipped by 8 bases and J by 4 bases; unmatched bases: 4. CDR3 length equals 14 residues. The DNA of the CDR3 is TGTGCCAGCTTGACTAGCGGGACTTACAATGAGCAGTTCTTC. Protein sequence: CASLTSGTYNEQFF.

The chain carries TRBV3-1 and TRBJ1-3; tentative D call: TRBD1 (5 bases). V lost 4 bases and J lost 0, with 22 bases in between. This CDR3 is 19 amino acids long. Per the germline V gene, CDR1 is LGHDT and CDR2 is YNNKEL (reference sequence). DNA for the CDR3: TGTGCCAGCAGCCCACCGGAGGGGAGGACGGGACTCTCTGGAAACACCATATATTTT. Amino acid sequence: CASSPPEGRTGLSGNTIYF.

This clonotype showed up just once. This chain links TRBV10-2 with TRBJ2-1, with 14 bases aligning to TRBD2. This CDR3 is 15 amino acids long. The germline V gene encodes CDR1 WSHSY and CDR2 SAAADI. The V gene end was trimmed by 5 bases and the J gene end by 9 bases; junction bases not matched to a gene: 6. The CDR3 DNA follows: TGCGCCAGCAGTACGACTAGCGGGAGGGCCACTGAGCAGTTCTTC. Encoded protein: CASSTTSGRATEQFF.

V usage is TRBV20-1 and J usage is TRBJ1-5, with TRBD1 identical over 8 bases. The germline V gene has CDR1 DFQATT and CDR2 SNEGSKA (reference sequence). There are 16 residues in the CDR3. The V and J ends lost 4 bases and 1 base, in that order; junction bases with no gene match: 9. This CDR3 is CSATWTGRRSNQPQHF. The DNA of the CDR3 is TGCAGTGCTACCTGGACAGGGAGGAGGAGCAATCAGCCCCAGCATTTT.

This clonotype has more than one count but fewer than ten. This chain links TRBV14 with TRBJ1-1; the D gene is possibly TRBD1 (6 bases). This CDR3 is 13 amino acids long. The germline gives CDR1 SGHDN, CDR2 FVKESK. V was pared by 8 bases and J by 7 bases, with 17 bases between. In nucleotides, the CDR3 is TGTGCCAGCTCTTCCGGGACACAAGTTGAAGCTTTCTTT. Protein sequence: CASSSGTQVEAFF.

The chain combines TRBV20-1 with TRBJ2-1; maybe TRBD2 (5 bases). Germline loops: CDR1 DFQATT, CDR2 SNEGSKA (reference sequence). The V end was cut by 5 bases, the J end by 4 bases, with 21 bases between. The CDR3 is made up of 16 amino acids. In nucleotides, the CDR3 is TGCAGTGCTTCCCCGACCTCTAGCCCGGATTACAATGAGCAGTTCTTC. It translates to CSASPTSSPDYNEQFF.

This clonotype was observed many times. This chain uses TRBV6-1 with TRBJ2-7; 7 positions agree with TRBD1. V was pared by 7 bases and J by 4 bases, with 7 bases of the junction left unmatched. CDR1 is MNHNS, CDR2 SASEGT, per germline. This CDR3 is built from 13 residues. The CDR3 DNA is TGTGCCAGCACCCTGGGACAGACTTACGAGCAGTACTTC. Translating it yields CASTLGQTYEQYF.

This clonotype was seen many times. The rearrangement joins TRBV6-5 to TRBJ2-3; D is uncertain. The CDR3 spans 13 residues. Deletions cut 0 bases from V and 5 bases from J, with 6 bases between. Germline lookup yields CDR1 MNHEY and CDR2 SVGAGI. The CDR3 nucleotides read TGTGCCAGCAGTTACTCGGGCGGAGATACGCAGTATTTT. Its protein is CASSYSGGDTQYF.

The rearrangement joins TRBV4-1 to TRBJ1-1; D remains ambiguous. CDR1 MGHRA and CDR2 YSYEKL come from the germline V gene. V gave up 1 base and J gave up 3 bases, with 9 bases separating them. The CDR3 extends over 14 amino acids. CDR3 sequence reads: CASSQGFGHTEAFF. As DNA, the CDR3 is TGCGCCAGCAGCCAAGGATTCGGGCACACTGAAGCTTTCTTT.

The V and J genes are TRBV7-8 and TRBJ2-7, with D possibly matching TRBD2 (6 bases). V lost 0 bases to trimming and J lost 4 bases, with 19 bases between them. The CDR3 extends over 17 amino acids. The germline CDR1 and CDR2 sequences are SGHVS and FQNEAQ. CDR3 in amino acids: CASSLADLLDGSYEQYF. Written as DNA, the CDR3 is TGTGCCAGCAGCTTAGCGGACCTCTTGGACGGGAGTTACGAGCAGTACTTC.

The table lists this clonotype with many counts. V and J are TRBV11-3 and TRBJ2-1; 8 positions agree with TRBD2. The CDR3 covers 14 residues. V was pared by 4 bases and J by 7 bases, with 6 bases of the junction left unmatched. Germline V lookup: CDR1 SGHNT, CDR2 YENEEA. The CDR3 sequence is CASSSGLGSNEQFF. The DNA of the CDR3 is TGTGCCAGCAGCTCGGGACTAGGGTCGAATGAGCAGTTCTTC.